This T cell receptor beta chain was recovered during a study of graft-versus-host responses after intestinal transplantation. Overall study context: Transplants given to recipients were multivisceral, liver-intestinal, or isolated intestinal. Anti-thymocyte globulin induction preceded approximately three years of tacrolimus and steroid maintenance in all recipients. Study outcomes and limitations: GvH clones appeared in recipient marrow, some first in ileum or blood. Declining HvG levels early post-transplant were linked to peak circulating GvH clone levels.

Clones were read by immunoSEQ multiplex PCR, and TCRdb kept only the in-frame ones, dropping some. This sample yields more than 65,000 clones, of which roughly nine tenths are seen a single time; approximately 0.34% belongs to the top ten. Germline V gene data show CDR1 as SNHLY and CDR2 as FYNNEI. The V and J ends lost 5 bases and 0 bases, in that order; junction bases with no gene match: 4. The CDR3 is made up of 15 amino acids. Comments on this clone: Its target is unknown.

The clonotype comes from a human donor who received an intestinal transplant. The V and J genes are TRBV2 and TRBJ1-3, with 7 bases fitting TRBD1. Source: unstimulated CD4+ T cells sorted from spleen or lymph node cells, taken before intestinal transplant. CDR3 amino acids: CASSRTGPSGNTIYF. CDR3 bases: TGTGCCAGCAGTAGGACAGGCCCCTCTGGAAACACCATATATTTT.